Listed here are 3 T cell receptor beta chains from one sample, sequenced in a study of shared clonotypes between healthy human individuals. The method was immunoSEQ multiplex PCR; TCRdb's version includes in-frame clones alone and lacks a portion of them. The table has 550,000 to 800,000 clones, about nine tenths seen once. The sequenced sample consisted of memory CD8+ T cells from PBMCs. Subset indicated: CD45RO+ cells pooled with CCR7-negative TemRA cells. Receptor source: a young man in good health. Some clones in this sample may be carry-over from other donors' samples.

The chain employs TRBV1 and TRBJ1-5; whether TRBD1, the table's D call, matches the DNA was not checked. TRBV1 is a documented pseudogene. The CDR3 has 14 amino acids. The CDR3 bases are TGCACCAGCAGCCAAGATCCAAATAATCAGCCCCAGCATTTT. It is translated as CTSSQDPNNQPQHF.

V and J are TRBV9 and TRBJ1-2; D perhaps matches TRBD1 (5 bases). Germline CDR1 reads SGDLS; CDR2 reads YYNGEE. Trimming took off 3 bases at V and 6 bases at J, with 24 bases between the two ends. This CDR3 has 17 amino acids. CDR3 sequence: CASSAAPSGWGINGYTF. In DNA, the CDR3 is TGTGCCAGCAGCGCGGCCCCATCGGGATGGGGCATAAATGGCTACACCTTC.

The chain carries TRBV28 and TRBJ2-7, with 8 nucleotides matching TRBD2. In germline, CDR1 is MDHEN, CDR2 SYDVKM. CDR3 length equals 15 residues. Trimming took 3 bases from V and 3 from J; bases not matched to a gene: 7. The CDR3 loop is CASSFSLAGNYEQYF. The CDR3 region has the DNA TGTGCCAGCAGTTTTAGTCTAGCGGGCAACTACGAGCAGTACTTC.